A selection of T cell receptor beta chains follows, all from one sample in a study of shared T cell receptors in the human thymus. Sequencing used immunoSEQ multiplex PCR; TCRdb keeps in-frame clones, though not all of them. This sample has hundreds of thousands of clones, with more than 75% found just once. The same specimen was also included in a second study, on human thymus T cells.

Sequenced material: thymocytes. The receptors shown here come from a boy younger than two with a congenital heart defect. The CDR3 runs from the conserved cysteine through the conserved F or W. Each record gives: V gene, clone size, J gene, CDR3 protein. The listing skips clone size in some rows; elsewhere it reads once, few, many or a size class.

V: TRBV4-1; size: .; J: TRBJ1-5; CDR3: CASSRTNGQGNQPQHF
V: TRBV13; size: .; J: TRBJ2-7; CDR3: CASSTRAARSYEQYF
V: TRBV5-1; size: .; J: TRBJ2-1; CDR3: CASSSKLGSPRGDEQFF
V: TRBV13; size: .; J: TRBJ2-3; CDR3: CASSHPGLGTDTQYF
V: TRBV6-5; size: once; J: TRBJ2-3; CDR3: CASSPGHYTQYF
V: TRBV11-2; size: .; J: TRBJ1-1; CDR3: CASSQTGGPKTAFF
V: TRBV13; size: once; J: TRBJ1-3; CDR3: CASSRRDRNSGNTIYF
V: TRBV7-8; size: .; J: TRBJ2-1; CDR3: CASSLGGSIYNEQFF
V: TRBV12-5; size: .; J: TRBJ1-2; CDR3: CASGQGDRGPYGYTF
V: TRBV6-1; size: .; J: TRBJ2-7; CDR3: CASSEAQGPGRSGRAETYEQYF
V: TRBV6-5; size: .; J: TRBJ2-2; CDR3: CASSFGQAGTGELFF
V: TRBV29-1; size: .; J: TRBJ1-2; CDR3: CSARVAANYGYTF
V: TRBV4-3; size: .; J: TRBJ2-2; CDR3: CASSQEDRNTGELFF
V: TRBV27; size: .; J: TRBJ2-3; CDR3: CASSLTSSAGSRYTQYF
V: TRBV2; size: .; J: TRBJ1-5; CDR3: CASSEYRPGPARGRSFIGQPQHF
V: TRBV2; size: .; J: TRBJ2-7; CDR3: CASSGRALVYEQYF
V: TRBV5-8; size: .; J: TRBJ2-7; CDR3: CASSRRGGAHEQYF
V: TRBV6-5; size: .; J: TRBJ2-1; CDR3: CASSKTSGRANEQFF
V: TRBV4-2; size: .; J: TRBJ2-7; CDR3: CASSPFGGGSYEQYF
V: TRBV5-1; size: .; J: TRBJ2-4; CDR3: CASSLDSPTAGRAKNIQYF
V: TRBV19; size: .; J: TRBJ2-2; CDR3: CASSISRGLVLHGELFF
V: TRBV5-6; size: .; J: TRBJ2-3; CDR3: CASGDWRQRGRTDTQYF
V: TRBV20-1; size: .; J: TRBJ2-1; CDR3: CSASRVEEQFF